This T cell receptor (beta chain) emerged from a study of human T cells and chemical hapten exposure. Turning to the study itself: Sensitization was performed using 2% DPC on a roughly 2 cm by roughly 2 cm upper inner arm skin site.

This clonotype showed up many times. Individual cDNA molecules each carried unique molecular identifiers attached by the library. Authors' data handling: Individual samples carried between roughly 23,224 and 690,600 TCRs, with roughly 96,000 as the median. TCRdb ran MiXCR on the RACE reads and lists one entry per CDR3 protein. The V and J calls were not made by the authors but by TCRdb's processing. The sample lists some 350,000 distinct CDR3 sequences, about 6% occurring once. Specified time point: patch test 2, 6 weeks after DPC sensitization. Sample treatment: therapeutic diphenylcyclopropenone sensitization with weekly scalp DPC. Total RNA came from unfractionated whole blood. J lost 6 bases, V lost 6 bases, and 9 bases had no gene match. This CDR3 comprises 15 residues.

Sequences were derived from whole blood, sampled in connection with sensitization to the hapten diphenylcyclopropenone (DPC). This rearrangement joins TRBV12-3 or TRBV12-4 to TRBJ2-1; 9 positions match TRBD1. This sequence was found in a woman aged 18-29 years with alopecia areata. Some clones in this sample may be carry-over from other donors' samples. CDR3 residues: CASRPTGGEVNEQFF. CDR3 sequence (DNA): TGTGCCAGCAGACCTACAGGGGGCGAGGTCAATGAGCAGTTCTTC.